Following are 10 T cell receptor beta chains from one sample sequenced in a study of response to subunit inactivated influenza vaccine. TCRdb processed the RT-PCR reads anew with MiXCR; each CDR3 protein has one entry. The sample carries roughly 170,000 distinct CDR3 sequences, about a tenth recorded once. Sample: non-naive T cells sorted from PBMCs, taken on the day of vaccination. These receptors originate from a man aged 50 or older who received an inactivated influenza vaccine.

This clonotype is medium-sized in the sample. This rearrangement joins TRBV20-1 to TRBJ2-7; TRBD2 agrees at 8 bases. Germline V CDR1 and CDR2: DFQATT, SNEGSKA (reference sequence). The CDR3 totals 13 residues. V lost 2 bases to trimming and J lost 4 bases; unmatched junction nucleotides: 4. The CDR3 loop is CSARSGGAYEQYF. The DNA for the CDR3 is TGCAGTGCTAGATCCGGGGGGGCTTACGAGCAGTACTTC.

This clonotype has at least ten counts. V is TRBV12-3 or TRBV12-4 and J is TRBJ1-1, with a possible D match to TRBD1 (6 bases). The V end lost 6 bases, the J end lost 1 base, and 12 bases lay between the germline ends. The CDR3 spans 14 residues. The CDR3: CASRTTGQNTEAFF. For the CDR3, the DNA is TGTGCCAGCAGGACGACAGGCCAGAACACTGAAGCTTTCTTT.

This clonotype turned up a few times. The chain combines TRBV28 with TRBJ2-7; D possibly corresponds to TRBD1 (5 bases). Trimming left V 4 bases short and J 3 bases short, with 25 bases between. This CDR3 is built from 18 residues. Germline V gene data show CDR1 as MDHEN and CDR2 as SYDVKM. The CDR3 bases are TGTGCCAGCAGTTCCGCCCTTTCAACAGGCCCCCGCTACTACGAGCAGTACTTC. Translation gives CASSSALSTGPRYYEQYF. The full variable domain, rest sourced from reference TRBV28 and TRBJ2-7, is DVKVTQSSRYLVKRTGEKVFLECVQDMDHENMFWYRQDPGLGLRLIYFSYDVKMKEKGDIPEGYSVSREKKERFSLILESASTNQTSMYLCASSSALSTGPRYYEQYFGPGTRLTVT.

This clonotype has a count of ten or more. This chain joins TRBV4-3 and TRBJ2-3, with TRBD2 as a possible D gene (5 bases). Trimming removed 0 bases from V and 0 bases from J, with 22 bases in between. The CDR3 totals 20 residues. From germline, CDR1 is LGHNA and CDR2 YSLEER. The CDR3 coding sequence is TGCGCCAGCAGCCAAGATGTAGTGTGGATGGGAGACCCTAGCACAGATACGCAGTATTTT. Translated: CASSQDVVWMGDPSTDTQYF.

This clonotype was recorded many times. V and J are TRBV7-2 and TRBJ2-3; 8 bases agree with TRBD2. This CDR3 has 15 residues. Trimming removed 4 bases from V and 2 bases from J; junction bases left unmatched: 5. Germline V gene sequence: CDR1 SGHTA, CDR2 FQGNSA. The CDR3 loop is CASSWSGSLTDTQYF. CDR3 nucleotides: TGTGCCAGCAGCTGGAGCGGGAGTCTCACAGATACGCAGTATTTT. Drawing the rest from reference TRBV7-2 and TRBJ2-3, the complete variable domain is GAGVSQSPSNKVTEKGKDVELRCDPISGHTALYWYRQSLGQGLEFLIYFQGNSAPDKSGLPSDRFSAERTGGSVSTLTIQRTQQEDSAVYLCASSWSGSLTDTQYFGPGTRLTVL.

The chain is built from TRBV12-3 or TRBV12-4 and TRBJ2-3; tentative D call: TRBD2 (6 bases). The V end was cut by 7 bases, the J end by 2 bases, with 19 bases between. This CDR3 comprises 16 residues. CDR3 protein: CASTNLRDSFTDTQYF. The CDR3 coding sequence is TGTGCCAGCACCAACCTTCGGGACTCTTTCACAGATACGCAGTATTTT.

In this sample, this clonotype turned up many times. The CDR3, as DNA: TGTGCCAGCAGTACCAGACAGGGTAGCTCCTACGAGCAGTACTTC. This translates into CASSTRQGSSYEQYF. The rearrangement uses TRBV2 and TRBJ2-7, with 7 bases identical to TRBD1. This CDR3 spans 15 amino acids. CDR1 is SNHLY and CDR2 is FYNNEI in the germline V gene. Losses at the gene ends were 5 bases for V and 0 bases for J; bases not matched to a gene: 7.

The V call is TRBV27, the J call TRBJ2-7, with 10 bases aligning to TRBD1. The V gene's germline CDR1 is MNHEY and CDR2 SMNVEV (reference sequence). J gave up 6 bases and V 8 bases, and 10 bases lay outside the gene matches. The CDR3 has 14 residues. The CDR3 protein is CASGTGTGVVEQYF. Written as DNA, the CDR3 is TGTGCCAGCGGTACCGGGACAGGGGTGGTCGAGCAGTACTTC.

This chain links TRBV7-2 with TRBJ1-1, with 10 bases lining up with TRBD1. The CDR3 sequence is 14 residues long. The germline V gene encodes CDR1 SGHTA and CDR2 FQGNSA. V lost 5 bases and J lost 5; bases outside the gene matches: 5. CDR3 bases: TGTGCCAGCAGCCGACAGGGGGCAAAGACTGAAGCTTTCTTT. This translates into CASSRQGAKTEAFF. Using reference TRBV7-2 and TRBJ1-1 for the parts outside the CDR3, the full variable domain is GAGVSQSPSNKVTEKGKDVELRCDPISGHTALYWYRQSLGQGLEFLIYFQGNSAPDKSGLPSDRFSAERTGGSVSTLTIQRTQQEDSAVYLCASSRQGAKTEAFFGQGTRLTVV.

This clonotype was counted between two and nine times. The chain joins TRBV6-2 or TRBV6-3 to TRBJ1-1; D remains unclear. There are 13 residues in the CDR3. CDR1 is MNHEY, CDR2 SVGEGT, per germline. V lost 2 bases to trimming and J lost 0 bases, with 4 bases between them. CDR3 sequence reads: CASSYTMNTEAFF. The CDR3 nucleotides read TGTGCCAGCAGTTACACGATGAACACTGAAGCTTTCTTT.